This TCR beta chain was captured in a study of control samples from healthy donors and cancer patients. The CDR3 totals 13 residues. V shed 8 bases, J shed 3 bases, and the junction held 7 bases outside the gene matches. Generated by immunoSEQ multiplex PCR, the TCRdb table keeps only in-frame clones and is missing some. This sample has about 150,000 clones; approximately 93% occur once, and the top ten carry more than 2%. Sequencing input: blood. The sequence derives from a man in his fifties in good health. This chain connects TRBV23-1 to TRBJ2-7, with 7 bases identical to TRBD1. TRBV23-1 is given ORF status, its function remaining uncertain. The CDR3 nucleotides are TGCGCCAGCTCAGGACAGGTACTCTACGAGCAGTACTTC. It translates to CASSGQVLYEQYF.